The 14 T cell receptor beta chains given below trace back to one sample, sequenced in a study of cytomegalovirus exposure and HLA in healthy donors. In the PCR, 60 Vbeta and 13 Jbeta primers were used. Clones were read by immunoSEQ multiplex PCR, and TCRdb kept only the in-frame ones, dropping some. The repertoire holds about 100,000 clones, with about 74% as singletons. The sequencing input was PBMCs. The receptors were gathered from a male donor in good health and CMV-seropositive.

This chain joins TRBV6-5 and TRBJ2-5; D is possibly TRBD2 (5 bases). The CDR3 consists of 14 residues. Trimming took off 1 base at V and 4 bases at J, with 10 bases between the two ends. Germline values: CDR1 MNHEY, CDR2 SVGAGI. CDR3 sequence (DNA): TGTGCCAGCAGTTACTTGCTAGCACGAGAGACCCAGTACTTC. Protein product: CASSYLLARETQYF.

A single count supports this clone. In nucleotides, the CDR3 is TGTGCCAGCAGTGAAACGCGCGGCGGGGAGCTGTTTTTT. It specifies CASSETRGGELFF. V gene TRBV2 combines with J gene TRBJ2-2; D is unclear. Germline CDR1 SNHLY, CDR2 FYNNEI. Between the trimmed V and J ends, which lost 2 bases and 7 bases, there was a span of 8 bases. The CDR3 is made up of 13 amino acids.

The chain uses TRBV6-6 and TRBJ2-5; 11 bases map to TRBD2. This CDR3 is 16 amino acids long. After removal of 4 bases from V and 6 bases from J, the junction contained 10 bases not matched to a gene. Germline V gene lookup returns CDR1 MNHNY and CDR2 SVGAGI (reference sequence). Here the CDR3 DNA reads TGTGCCAGCAGTTTAGCGGGAGGGATTGGGCAAAAGACCCAGTACTTC. Its protein is CASSLAGGIGQKTQYF.

The V and J genes are TRBV7-9 and TRBJ2-3, with a weak D call TRBD1 (5 bases). This CDR3 is built from 15 residues. Germline lookup yields CDR1 SEHNR and CDR2 FQNEAQ (reference sequence). With 3 bases removed from V and 1 base from J, the gap between germline ends came to 11 bases. CDR3 nucleotide sequence: TGTGCCAGCAGCTTCAGGGTAGAGGGCACAGATACGCAGTATTTT. This translates into CASSFRVEGTDTQYF.

The chain has TRBV27 and TRBJ2-1; 10 nucleotides match TRBD2. Germline lookup yields CDR1 MNHEY and CDR2 SMNVEV (reference sequence). The CDR3 totals 15 residues. The J segment lost 1 base and the V segment lost 6 bases, leaving 3 bases of the junction unmatched. The CDR3 nucleotides read TGTGCCAGCAGCCGAGCGGGAGGGTCCTACAATGAGCAGTTCTTC. Amino acid sequence: CASSRAGGSYNEQFF.

The J gene is TRBJ2-5, the V gene TRBV19, with TRBD2 as a possible D gene (6 bases). Germline CDR1 LNHDA, CDR2 SQIVND (reference sequence). The CDR3 contains 15 residues. V lost 5 bases and J lost 2, with 15 bases in between. CDR3 region: CASSPQPEGQETQYF. The CDR3 nucleotides are TGTGCCAGTAGTCCCCAACCGGAGGGACAAGAGACCCAGTACTTC.

This clone has just one count. This sequence joins TRBV6-6 and TRBJ2-7; D is undetermined. This CDR3 is 14 amino acids long. The germline V and J ends were trimmed by 7 bases and 3 bases, with 16 bases remaining between them. Germline V gives CDR1 MNHNY, CDR2 SVGAGI (reference sequence). The CDR3: CASISRGSDYEQYF. The CDR3 bases are TGTGCCAGCATCTCCCGAGGCTCCGACTACGAGCAGTACTTC.

The chain joins TRBV11-2 to TRBJ2-2; 7 bases match TRBD2. CDR1 is SGHAT, CDR2 FQNNGV, per germline. V shed 11 bases and J 2 bases; nucleotides not matched to a gene: 5. The CDR3 is 13 amino acids. Here the CDR3 reads CAGKRDNTGELFF. The CDR3 bases are TGTGCCGGCAAGCGGGATAACACCGGGGAGCTGTTTTTT.

This sequence joins TRBV5-1 and TRBJ2-7, with 9 nucleotides matching TRBD1. The CDR3 covers 15 residues. J gave up 7 bases and V 4 bases, and 12 bases lay outside the gene matches. Germline lookup yields CDR1 SGHRS and CDR2 YFSETQ. CDR3 protein: CASSRAGTGTEEQYF. CDR3 sequence (DNA): TGCGCCAGCAGCCGCGCCGGGACAGGGACGGAGGAGCAGTACTTC.

This clone showed up just once. V usage is TRBV18 and J usage is TRBJ2-5, with 8 bases matching TRBD1. V lost 4 bases to trimming and J lost 3 bases; unmatched junction nucleotides: 1. The CDR3 runs to 13 residues. Germline lookup yields CDR1 KGHSH and CDR2 LQKENI. The CDR3 sequence is CASSLTGEETQYF. The CDR3, as DNA: TGTGCCAGCTCACTGACAGGGGAAGAGACCCAGTACTTC.

The chain has TRBV7-6 and TRBJ1-5; D is uncertain. Germline CDR1 SGHVS, CDR2 FNYEAQ. CDR3 length equals 15 residues. Trimming stripped 4 bases from V and 9 bases from J, with 19 bases between. The CDR3 loop is CASSSRADRSGPQHF. The DNA for the CDR3 is TGTGCCAGCAGCTCAAGGGCTGATCGGAGCGGGCCCCAGCATTTT.

The chain combines TRBV2 with TRBJ1-4; D unclear. Between the trimmed V and J ends, which lost 4 bases and 8 bases, there was a span of 11 bases. Germline V gene sequence: CDR1 SNHLY, CDR2 FYNNEI. CDR3 size: 13 residues. CDR3 bases: TGTGCCAGCAGTGCTAGGAGTGGGGAAAAACTGTTTTTT. It translates to CASSARSGEKLFF.

The chain uses TRBV10-3 and TRBJ2-4, with 7 bases that match TRBD1. Germline values: CDR1 ENHRY, CDR2 SYGVKD. The CDR3 sequence is 13 residues long. V dropped 10 bases and J dropped 1; count of bases not matched to a gene: 4. The CDR3 protein is CATLDRAKNIQYF. DNA for the CDR3: TGTGCCACCTTGGACAGGGCCAAAAACATTCAGTACTTC.

The V and J genes are TRBV7-6 and TRBJ2-7; 7 bases fit TRBD1. This CDR3 region has 13 residues. The V and J ends lost 2 bases and 4 bases, in that order; junction bases with no gene match: 2. From germline, CDR1 is SGHVS and CDR2 FNYEAQ. Here the CDR3 reads CASSLNRGYEQYF. CDR3 coding DNA: TGTGCCAGCAGCTTAAACAGGGGTTACGAGCAGTACTTC.